The 25 T cell receptor beta chains below were found in one sample sequenced in a study of blood T cell repertoires in COVID-19. Libraries were prepared by immunoSEQ multiplex PCR; TCRdb keeps only in-frame clonotypes and omits some of them. In the table there are 220,000 or so clones, nearly 90% of which are singletons. Sequencing was carried out using PBMCs or T cells enriched from blood (not recorded which). These receptors were taken from a man aged 30 to 39 who had been exposed to COVID-19.

This sequence joins TRBV29-1 and TRBJ1-1, with TRBD1 matching 7 bases. The junction had 8 bases not matched to a gene; V was cut back by 5 bases and J by 2 bases. Germline CDR1 reads SQVTM; CDR2 reads ANQGSEA. This CDR3 comprises 14 residues. The CDR3 nucleotides are TGCAGCGTTTCCCCCGACAGGGAAAACACTGAAGCTTTCTTT. As protein: CSVSPDRENTEAFF.

The chain joins TRBV7-9 to TRBJ1-5, with D uncertain. V lost 1 base to trimming and J lost 5 bases, with 3 bases between them. The CDR3 is 12 amino acids. Germline CDR1 and CDR2: SEHNR and FQNEAQ (reference sequence). The CDR3 is CASSLGHQPQHF. Written as DNA, the CDR3 is TGTGCCAGCAGCTTAGGGCATCAGCCCCAGCATTTT.

The chain couples TRBV5-4 to TRBJ1-2; the match to TRBD1 covers 7 bases. There are 14 residues in the CDR3. The germline gives CDR1 SGHNT, CDR2 YYREEE (reference sequence). The J segment lost 4 bases and the V segment lost 2 bases, leaving 5 bases of the junction unmatched. The CDR3 spells CASSFRGSGYGYTF. CDR3 in DNA: TGTGCCAGCAGCTTCAGGGGGTCGGGCTATGGCTACACCTTC.

J is TRBJ1-4 and V is TRBV6-5, with TRBD1 matching 9 bases. Trimming took 4 bases from V and 7 from J; bases not matched to a gene: 4. The CDR3 covers 14 residues. Germline CDR1 and CDR2: MNHEY and SVGAGI. The DNA of the CDR3 is TGTGCCAGCAGTTTGGACAGGGGAAGTGAAAAACTGTTTTTT. Translating gives CASSLDRGSEKLFF.

The chain couples TRBV4-1 to TRBJ2-3; D unresolved. There are 11 residues in the CDR3. The germline V and J ends were trimmed by 1 base and 8 bases, with 4 bases remaining between them. Germline CDR1 is MGHRA and CDR2 is YSYEKL. Here the CDR3 reads CASSQGGTQYF. CDR3 nucleotides: TGCGCCAGCAGCCAAGGAGGTACGCAGTATTTT.

The rearrangement links TRBV6-5 to TRBJ1-6, with a tentative D call TRBD1 (6 bases). Per the germline V gene, CDR1 is MNHEY and CDR2 is SVGAGI. The V gene lost 6 bases and the J gene lost 4 bases, with 13 bases spanning the gap. This CDR3 is built from 15 residues. This CDR3 reads CASRAPGQYNSPLHF. The CDR3 DNA is TGTGCCAGCAGAGCCCCCGGACAGTATAATTCACCCCTCCACTTT.

The rearrangement uses TRBV9 and TRBJ2-5; 10 bases fit TRBD1. V was pared by 0 bases and J by 5 bases, with 4 bases of the junction left unmatched. Germline values: CDR1 SGDLS, CDR2 YYNGEE. There are 15 residues in the CDR3. For the CDR3, the DNA is TGTGCCAGCAGCGTAGATAGGGACAGGGGTGAGACCCAGTACTTC. It specifies CASSVDRDRGETQYF.

This clone was counted at least ten times. V usage is TRBV9 and J usage is TRBJ1-6; 8 nucleotides line up with TRBD1. V was clipped by 0 bases and J by 7 bases; unmatched bases: 3. CDR1 and CDR2 (germline): SGDLS, YYNGEE. CDR3 size: 15 residues. CDR3 loop: CASSVEQGGNSPLHF. The CDR3 nucleotides read TGTGCCAGCAGCGTAGAACAGGGGGGCAATTCACCCCTCCACTTT.

A few counts support this clone. The DNA for the CDR3 is TGTGCCAGCAGCCAAGTTAGCACGACTAGCTCAGATACGCAGTATTTT. This translates into CASSQVSTTSSDTQYF. This chain uses TRBV4-2 with TRBJ2-3, with 7 bases identical to TRBD2. Germline assignment: CDR1 LGHNA and CDR2 YNFKEQ. The CDR3 has 16 amino acids. With 1 base clipped from V and 4 bases from J, the junction kept 8 bases outside the gene matches.

The chain employs TRBV29-1 and TRBJ1-2; the D gene is possibly TRBD1 (5 bases). Germline CDR1 SQVTM, CDR2 ANQGSEA. The germline V and J ends were trimmed by 4 bases and 8 bases, with 8 bases remaining between them. This CDR3 is built from 10 residues. CDR3 in DNA: TGCAGCGTTGGGGGGGACGGCTACACCTTC. It codes for CSVGGDGYTF.

The J gene is TRBJ2-7, the V gene TRBV7-8; 9 bases align to TRBD1. From germline, CDR1 is SGHVS and CDR2 FQNEAQ. V trimming: 5 bases; J trimming: 3 bases; junction bases outside the gene matches: 8. The CDR3 sequence is 15 residues long. This chain's CDR3 is CASSLGRTGVYEQYF. The CDR3 DNA sequence: TGTGCCAGCAGCCTCGGCAGGACAGGGGTCTACGAGCAGTACTTC.

CDR3 region: CASRGPADYNEQFF. The CDR3 nucleotides read TGTGCCAGCAGGGGGCCGGCCGACTACAATGAGCAGTTCTTC. The chain has TRBV6-5 and TRBJ2-1; the D gene is possibly TRBD1 (5 bases). CDR1 is MNHEY, CDR2 SVGAGI, per germline. This CDR3 has 14 residues. V lost 6 bases to trimming and J lost 3 bases, with 12 bases between them.

V usage is TRBV5-1 and J usage is TRBJ1-2; no reliable D call. The CDR3 is 15 residues long. The V gene's germline CDR1 is SGHRS and CDR2 YFSETQ. V lost 0 bases and J 0 bases, leaving 9 bases between the germline ends. CDR3 in DNA: TGCGCCAGCAGCTTGGTTATTTCAGCTAACTATGGCTACACCTTC. Amino acids: CASSLVISANYGYTF.

The rearrangement links TRBV28 to TRBJ1-6; tentatively, D is TRBD1 (6 bases). V was pared by 4 bases and J by 10 bases, with 11 bases between. In germline, CDR1 is MDHEN, CDR2 SYDVKM. The CDR3 has 13 residues. DNA of the CDR3: TGTGCCAGCAGTTACGACAGGTCCTCACCCCTCCACTTT. Translated: CASSYDRSSPLHF.

The rearrangement links TRBV19 to TRBJ1-5; D perhaps matches TRBD1 (6 bases). Per germline, CDR1 LNHDA and CDR2 SQIVND (reference sequence). V lost 9 bases and J lost 2, with 14 bases in between. The CDR3 totals 14 residues. CDR3 sequence (DNA): TGTGCCAGCACCTTACAGGGTGGCAATCAGCCCCAGCATTTT. It encodes CASTLQGGNQPQHF.

This chain connects TRBV27 to TRBJ2-7; maybe TRBD1 (7 bases). This CDR3 spans 14 amino acids. Trimming stripped 3 bases from V and 4 bases from J, with 13 bases between. Germline V CDR1 and CDR2: MNHEY, SMNVEV (reference sequence). In DNA, the CDR3 is TGTGCCAGCAGTTTGGACAGGAGGGGGTACGAGCAGTACTTC. Its translation: CASSLDRRGYEQYF.

The chain combines TRBV2 with TRBJ2-6; possible D gene TRBD2, 6 bases. The CDR3 loop spans 14 amino acids. Germline-derived CDR1 and CDR2 are SNHLY and FYNNEI. V was clipped by 6 bases and J by 1 base, with 7 bases between them. CDR3 in DNA: TGTGCCAGCAGCGGGGGTTCTGGGGCCAACGTCCTGACTTTC. Amino acids: CASSGGSGANVLTF.

V usage is TRBV6-2 or TRBV6-3 and J usage is TRBJ2-2; D is perhaps TRBD1 (6 bases). Germline loops: CDR1 MNHEY, CDR2 SVGEGT. This CDR3 has 15 residues. V was pared by 4 bases and J by 6 bases, with 15 bases between. The chain's CDR3 is CASSSSVQGAGELFF. Written as DNA, the CDR3 is TGTGCCAGCAGTTCATCCGTACAGGGAGCCGGGGAGCTGTTTTTT.

This chain links TRBV3-1 (or the pseudogene TRBV3-2) with TRBJ1-1; D unclear. Germline assignment: CDR1 LGHDT and CDR2 YNNKEL (reference sequence). The CDR3 consists of 13 residues. V lost 1 base to trimming and J lost 6 bases, with 9 bases between them. CDR3 in amino acids: CASSQVQVAEAFF. CDR3 DNA: TGTGCCAGCAGCCAAGTTCAGGTGGCTGAAGCTTTCTTT.

The V gene is TRBV19, the J gene TRBJ1-3; 7 bases match TRBD1. The CDR3 loop spans 16 amino acids. CDR1 and CDR2 (germline): LNHDA, SQIVND (reference sequence). V lost 5 bases and J lost 0; bases outside the gene matches: 7. This CDR3 is CASSFGQDYSGNTIYF. The CDR3 DNA reads as TGTGCCAGTAGTTTCGGACAGGACTACTCTGGAAACACCATATATTTT. The complete variable domain, with remaining parts taken from reference TRBV19 and TRBJ1-3, reads DGGITQSPKYLFRKEGQNVTLSCEQNLNHDAMYWYRQDPGQGLRLIYYSQIVNDFQKGDIAEGYSVSREKKESFPLTVTSAQKNPTAFYLCASSFGQDYSGNTIYFGEGSWLTVV.

The rearrangement uses TRBV4-2 and TRBJ2-5; 7 bases are a match to TRBD2. V shed 10 bases, J shed 3 bases, and the junction held 5 bases outside the gene matches. Germline loops: CDR1 LGHNA, CDR2 YNFKEQ. The CDR3 is made up of 12 amino acids. The DNA of the CDR3 is TGTGCCACCTCTAGCGGCGAAGAGACCCAGTACTTC. Translating it yields CATSSGEETQYF.

The rearrangement uses TRBV7-9 and TRBJ2-3, with D hard to call. The CDR3 runs 16 residues. CDR1 is SEHNR and CDR2 is FQNEAQ in the germline V gene (reference sequence). V was pared by 1 base and J by 0 bases, with 11 bases between. CDR3 sequence (DNA): TGTGCCAGCAGCTTAGGGGCCAGGTTAAGCACAGATACGCAGTATTTT. Residues: CASSLGARLSTDTQYF.

The chain carries TRBV9 and TRBJ1-1; no reliable D call. Per germline, CDR1 SGDLS and CDR2 YYNGEE. CDR3 length equals 15 residues. The germline V and J ends were trimmed by 1 base and 4 bases, with 14 bases remaining between them. CDR3 residues: CASSVKAGGSTEAFF. DNA for the CDR3: TGTGCCAGCAGCGTAAAAGCAGGCGGGAGCACTGAAGCTTTCTTT.

The gene calls are TRBV30 and TRBJ2-3, with 12 bases fitting TRBD1. V was clipped by 5 bases and J by 9 bases; unmatched bases: 12. Germline V gene lookup returns CDR1 GTSNPN and CDR2 SVGIG (reference sequence). The CDR3 length is 15 residues. In DNA, the CDR3 is TGTGCCTGGGGGACAGGGGGCCCTACGGTGGCCACGCAGTATTTT. Amino acid sequence: CAWGTGGPTVATQYF.

The V gene is TRBV6-2 or TRBV6-3, the J gene TRBJ1-6, with TRBD1 matching over 8 bases. The CDR3 is 15 amino acids. The ends lost 6 bases at V and 7 bases at J; junction bases unmatched: 8. Germline V gives CDR1 MNHEY, CDR2 SVGEGT. The DNA for the CDR3 is TGTGCCAGCAGCCTCTCCCGACAGGGGAATTCACCCCTCCACTTT. The encoded protein is CASSLSRQGNSPLHF.